The 24 T cell receptor beta chains in this list originate from one sample, sequenced in a study of blood T cell repertoires in COVID-19. Using immunoSEQ multiplex PCR, the repertoire was profiled, and TCRdb retains in-frame clones only, with some absent. Of under 300,000 clones listed, 80% to 85% are singletons. Material: peripheral blood. The receptor set was obtained from a woman between 35 and 50 years old who had recovered from COVID-19.

The chain uses TRBV3-1 (or the pseudogene TRBV3-2) and TRBJ2-3; no reliable D call. V lost 3 bases and J 2 bases, leaving 9 bases between the germline ends. CDR3 length: 14 amino acids. From germline, CDR1 is LGHDT and CDR2 YNNKEL (reference sequence). This CDR3 reads CASSQIENTDTQYF. The CDR3 region has the DNA TGTGCCAGCAGCCAGATAGAAAACACAGATACGCAGTATTTT.

V usage is TRBV11-2 and J usage is TRBJ2-7; 9 bases are shared with TRBD2. The CDR3 has 15 amino acids. V was pared by 4 bases and J by 4 bases, with 8 bases of the junction left unmatched. The V gene's germline CDR1 is SGHAT and CDR2 FQNNGV. CDR3 amino acids: CASSSALAGDYEQYF. In DNA, the CDR3 is TGTGCCAGCAGCTCGGCGTTAGCGGGGGATTACGAGCAGTACTTC.

This rearrangement joins TRBV4-1 to TRBJ1-3, with a weak D call TRBD1 (6 bases). Trimming took off 4 bases at V and 1 base at J, with 14 bases between the two ends. CDR1 and CDR2 from the germline V gene are MGHRA and YSYEKL. CDR3 length equals 16 residues. CDR3 protein: CASSLSGGRSGNTIYF. CDR3 bases: TGCGCCAGCAGCCTGTCGGGGGGCCGATCTGGAAACACCATATATTTT.

This sequence joins TRBV10-3 and TRBJ2-3; 15 nucleotides align to TRBD2. Germline CDR1 and CDR2: ENHRY and SYGVKD. V gave up 5 bases and J gave up 6 bases; unmatched junction bases: 3. The CDR3 sequence is 15 residues long. CDR3 nucleotides: TGTGCCATCAGTACCGGGACTAGCGGGGGGGATACGCAGTATTTT. It translates to CAISTGTSGGDTQYF.

The chain uses TRBV7-9 and TRBJ1-1; the D gene is possibly TRBD1 (5 bases). The CDR3 spans 15 residues. V lost 3 bases to trimming and J lost 3 bases, with 14 bases between them. Germline CDR1 is SEHNR and CDR2 is FQNEAQ (reference sequence). The CDR3 nucleotides read TGTGCCAGCAGCTTGGGCAGGGTGGAGTACACTGAAGCTTTCTTT. It yields the protein CASSLGRVEYTEAFF.

This chain links TRBV24-1 with TRBJ2-7, with TRBD1 matching over 7 bases. The CDR3 is 12 amino acids. Germline V lookup: CDR1 KGHDR, CDR2 SFDVKD. The junction had 4 bases not matched to a gene; V was cut back by 9 bases and J by 3 bases. The CDR3 sequence is CATGQEYYEQYF. The CDR3 coding sequence is TGTGCCACCGGACAGGAGTACTACGAGCAGTACTTC.

This rearrangement joins TRBV11-2 to TRBJ2-3; the match to TRBD1 covers 9 bases. The V segment lost 0 bases and the J segment 5 bases; nucleotides outside the gene matches: 12. There are 18 residues in the CDR3. CDR1 SGHAT and CDR2 FQNNGV come from the germline V gene. In DNA form, the CDR3 reads TGTGCCAGCAGCTTAGATAGGGGCTTGGGACAGGGTGGAGATACGCAGTATTTT. This sequence encodes CASSLDRGLGQGGDTQYF.

The CDR3 nucleotides read TGCACCAGCAGCCAAGATCAACCGGGTAGTGAGCAGTTCTTC. Translation: CTSSQDQPGSEQFF. V is TRBV1 and J is TRBJ2-1; TRBD2 reflects the table's D call only, with no check against the DNA. TRBV1 is designated a pseudogene. CDR3 length: 14 residues.

The chain couples TRBV5-1 to TRBJ1-1, with D possibly TRBD1 on 5 matching bases. Germline V lookup: CDR1 SGHRS, CDR2 YFSETQ. V shed 0 bases and J shed 2 bases, with 17 bases lying between them. The CDR3 spans 17 residues. CDR3 sequence (DNA): TGCGCCAGCAGCTTGGGCCTTCTCGCCGGGGGAAACACTGAAGCTTTCTTT. Translating gives CASSLGLLAGGNTEAFF.

The gene calls are TRBV25-1 and TRBJ1-6; D call uncertain. The CDR3 covers 15 residues. Deletions cut 1 base from V and 9 bases from J, with 13 bases between. Germline V CDR1 and CDR2: MGHDK, SYGVNS. The CDR3 protein is CASSELGRSGSPLHF. Written as DNA, the CDR3 is TGTGCCAGCAGTGAATTGGGGAGGAGTGGTTCACCCCTCCACTTT. The full variable domain, rest sourced from reference TRBV25-1 and TRBJ1-6, is EADIYQTPRYLVIGTGKKITLECSQTMGHDKMYWYQQDPGMELHLIHYSYGVNSTEKGDLSSESTVSRIRTEHFPLTLESARPSHTSQYLCASSELGRSGSPLHFGNGTRLTVT.

J is TRBJ1-1 and V is TRBV18; no definite D call. The CDR3 is made up of 12 amino acids. Germline CDR1 and CDR2: KGHSH and LQKENI. V shed 2 bases and J shed 8 bases, with 9 bases lying between them. The CDR3 loop reads CASSPGREEAFF. DNA of the CDR3: TGTGCCAGCTCACCAGGGAGAGAAGAAGCTTTCTTT. Filled out from reference TRBV18 and TRBJ1-1, the complete variable domain reads NAGVMQNPRHLVRRRGQEARLRCSPMKGHSHVYWYRQLPEEGLKFMVYLQKENIIDESGMPKERFSAEFPKEGPSILRIQQVVRGDSAAYFCASSPGREEAFFGQGTRLTVV.

The rearrangement joins TRBV27 to TRBJ1-1, with TRBD1 matching over 11 bases. The V gene's germline CDR1 is MNHEY and CDR2 SMNVEV (reference sequence). The CDR3 runs to 15 residues. V shed 5 bases, J shed 2 bases, and the junction held 4 bases outside the gene matches. For the CDR3, the DNA is TGTGCCAGCAGTCGTGGGACAGGGGGAAACACTGAAGCTTTCTTT. Translated: CASSRGTGGNTEAFF.

CDR3 sequence (DNA): TGTGCCAGTAGTGTCACAGGGGGCAGGTCCTACGAGCAGTACTTC. Translating it yields CASSVTGGRSYEQYF. The genes are TRBV19 and TRBJ2-7; 9 bases fit TRBD1. Germline V gene sequence: CDR1 LNHDA, CDR2 SQIVND (reference sequence). The CDR3 is made up of 15 amino acids. V gave up 5 bases and J gave up 1 base; unmatched junction bases: 6.

This clone was seen a single time. The CDR3 here is CASSSSDMMVGYTF. The CDR3 nucleotides read TGTGCCAGCAGCTCTAGTGATATGATGGTGGGCTACACCTTC. The chain employs TRBV5-5 and TRBJ1-2; D is undetermined. This CDR3 is 14 amino acids long. The V gene lost 3 bases and the J gene lost 8 bases, with 17 bases spanning the gap. Germline assignment: CDR1 SGHKS and CDR2 YYEKEE (reference sequence).

The chain joins TRBV10-1 to TRBJ2-7, with D possibly TRBD2 on 7 matching bases. There are 16 residues in the CDR3. Trimming left V 0 bases short and J 6 bases short, with 18 bases between. Germline V lookup: CDR1 WNHNN, CDR2 SYGVQD (reference sequence). CDR3 nucleotides: TGCGCCAGCAGTGAGTCGGGAGGGGGAGGTGTCGGCGAGCAGTACTTC. This sequence encodes CASSESGGGGVGEQYF.

The rearrangement links TRBV2 to TRBJ2-5; possibly TRBD1 for D (6 bases). V was trimmed by 5 bases and J by 4 bases, leaving 11 bases between them. The CDR3 contains 13 residues. Germline CDR1 SNHLY, CDR2 FYNNEI. The CDR3 protein is CASSNSGVETQYF. CDR3 nucleotide sequence: TGTGCCAGCAGTAATTCAGGGGTAGAGACCCAGTACTTC.

This chain links TRBV5-6 with TRBJ1-2; 10 bases fit TRBD1. V shed 5 bases and J 2 bases; nucleotides not matched to a gene: 9. The germline V gene has CDR1 SGHDT and CDR2 YYEEEE. CDR3 length: 16 residues. The DNA for the CDR3 is TGTGCCAGCAGGAGTTTGGGGACAGGGGCCAACTATGGCTACACCTTC. Protein sequence: CASRSLGTGANYGYTF.

This clone was picked up one time. The chain has TRBV9 and TRBJ1-2; 10 nucleotides agree with TRBD1. Germline V gene data show CDR1 as SGDLS and CDR2 as YYNGEE. V trimming: 4 bases; J trimming: 2 bases; junction bases outside the gene matches: 5. This CDR3 has 15 amino acids. CDR3 coding DNA: TGTGCCAGCAGCCCGTGGGGACAGGGGAACTATGGCTACACCTTC. Translated, it gives CASSPWGQGNYGYTF.

The rearrangement uses TRBV7-9 and TRBJ1-4; 7 bases align to TRBD1. Germline V gene data show CDR1 as SEHNR and CDR2 as FQNEAQ (reference sequence). Germline trimming cut 7 bases from V and 5 bases from J; bases unmatched to any gene: 10. This CDR3 is built from 15 residues. CDR3 coding DNA: TGTGCCAGCACCCCGACAGGGTCGGGCAATGAAAAACTGTTTTTT. It yields the protein CASTPTGSGNEKLFF. The variable domain in full, with the rest retrieved from reference TRBV7-9 and TRBJ1-4, is DTGVSQNPRHKITKRGQNVTFRCDPISEHNRLYWYRQTLGQGPEFLTYFQNEAQLEKSRLLSDRFSAERPKGSFSTLEIQRTEQGDSAMYLCASTPTGSGNEKLFFGSGTQLSVL.

The rearrangement uses TRBV5-8 and TRBJ1-1, with a tentative D call TRBD1 (5 bases). Germline CDR1 and CDR2: SGHTS and YDEGEE. The CDR3 consists of 14 residues. V lost 1 base, J lost 5 bases, and 12 bases lay in between. The CDR3 protein is CASSLRGFGTEAFF. The DNA of the CDR3 is TGTGCCAGCAGCTTGCGGGGGTTTGGGACTGAAGCTTTCTTT. The variable domain in full, completed from reference TRBV5-8 and TRBJ1-1, reads EAGVTQSPTHLIKTRGQQATLRCSPISGHTSVYWYQQALGLGLQFLLWYDEGEERNRGNFPPRFSGRQFPNYSSELNVNALELEDSALYLCASSLRGFGTEAFFGQGTRLTVV.

Notes on this clone: Additional DNA sequences in this sample encode the identical CDR3. V and J are TRBV3-1 (or the pseudogene TRBV3-2) and TRBJ1-1; D unclear. The CDR3 totals 11 residues. Germline lookup yields CDR1 LGHDT and CDR2 YNNKEL (reference sequence). Trimming took off 3 bases at V and 7 bases at J, with 6 bases between the two ends. The CDR3 DNA follows: TGTGCCAGCAGCCAGGGAGGTGAAGCTTTCTTT. Its protein product is CASSQGGEAFF.

The chain couples TRBV28 to TRBJ2-5; tentative D call: TRBD2 (5 bases). CDR1 is MDHEN, CDR2 SYDVKM, per germline. The CDR3 loop spans 13 amino acids. V was cut by 3 bases and J by 3 bases, with 8 bases left in between. CDR3 in amino acids: CASSFNGEETQYF. The CDR3, as DNA: TGTGCCAGCAGTTTCAACGGGGAAGAGACCCAGTACTTC.

The chain links TRBV4-2 to TRBJ1-3; perhaps TRBD1 as D (5 bases). V was clipped by 0 bases and J by 3 bases, with 12 bases between them. The CDR3 is made up of 16 amino acids. Looked up from germline, CDR1 is LGHNA and CDR2 is YNFKEQ. The CDR3 region is CASSQEPGLDGNTIYF. The CDR3 nucleotides are TGTGCCAGCAGCCAAGAGCCAGGGTTGGATGGAAACACCATATATTTT.

In this sample, this clone turned up once. The chain has TRBV25-1 and TRBJ2-3, with 9 bases matching TRBD2. The trim removed 3 bases at V and 6 bases at J, leaving 7 bases unmatched. Germline CDR1 reads MGHDK; CDR2 reads SYGVNS. CDR3 length equals 15 residues. DNA for the CDR3: TGTGCCAGCAGTGAGATAGCGGGGGCTGGGGATACGCAGTATTTT. Translating gives CASSEIAGAGDTQYF.